Listed here are 26 T cell receptor beta chains from one sample, sequenced in a study of blood T cell repertoires in COVID-19. Generated by immunoSEQ multiplex PCR, the TCRdb table keeps only in-frame clones and is missing some. The sample shows over 200,000 clones, 70% to 90% of them seen only once. Sequenced input: peripheral blood. These receptors were obtained from a middle-aged man with acute or convalescent COVID-19.

The chain carries TRBV7-2 and TRBJ1-2; 8 nucleotides line up with TRBD1. Germline assignment: CDR1 SGHTA and CDR2 FQGNSA. V lost 3 bases, J lost 10 bases, and 7 bases stayed unmatched. This CDR3 spans 13 amino acids. CDR3 DNA sequence: TGTGCCAGCAGCTTGGATGGACAGGGCGACTACACCTTC. As protein: CASSLDGQGDYTF.

This clone showed up just a few times. The chain has TRBV12-3 or TRBV12-4 and TRBJ2-2; no reliable D call. This CDR3 comprises 13 residues. Deletions cut 3 bases from V and 5 bases from J, with 7 bases between. CDR3 nucleotides: TGTGCCAGCAGTTTCGTCCTTACCGGGGAGCTGTTTTTT. Residues: CASSFVLTGELFF.

The chain combines TRBV7-2 with TRBJ2-7, with 10 bases fitting TRBD1. Trimming removed 4 bases from V and 0 bases from J; junction bases left unmatched: 6. Germline lookup yields CDR1 SGHTA and CDR2 FQGNSA. The CDR3 is made up of 16 amino acids. DNA for the CDR3: TGTGCCAGCAGCTCTGGGGGACAGGGGCCCTCCTACGAGCAGTACTTC. As protein: CASSSGGQGPSYEQYF. The full variable domain, completed using reference TRBV7-2 and TRBJ2-7, is GAGVSQSPSNKVTEKGKDVELRCDPISGHTALYWYRQSLGQGLEFLIYFQGNSAPDKSGLPSDRFSAERTGGSVSTLTIQRTQQEDSAVYLCASSSGGQGPSYEQYFGPGTRLTVT.

The V gene is TRBV28, the J gene TRBJ1-1; D is perhaps TRBD1 (6 bases). The CDR3 has 11 residues. Germline CDR1 is MDHEN and CDR2 is SYDVKM. The CDR3 region is CAGGGETEAFF. DNA of the CDR3: TGTGCAGGGGGGGGTGAGACTGAAGCTTTCTTT.

The chain carries TRBV6-5 and TRBJ2-7; 9 positions match TRBD1. The CDR3 totals 14 residues. CDR1 is MNHEY, CDR2 SVGAGI, per germline. With V trimmed by 6 bases and J by 5 bases, 8 bases remained unmatched. The CDR3 spells CASRAGTGTHEQYF. The CDR3 nucleotides read TGTGCCAGCAGAGCCGGGACAGGGACCCACGAGCAGTACTTC.

The rearrangement links TRBV5-1 to TRBJ1-1, with D uncertain. The germline V gene encodes CDR1 SGHRS and CDR2 YFSETQ. The ends were cut back, 0 bases at V and 6 bases at J, with 12 bases in the middle. The CDR3 loop spans 14 amino acids. The DNA for the CDR3 is TGCGCCAGCAGCTTGGGGGCTGGAAGAGCTGAAGCTTTCTTT. It translates to CASSLGAGRAEAFF.

This chain links TRBV19 with TRBJ1-3; tentative D call: TRBD1 (6 bases). This CDR3 region has 16 residues. Looked up from germline, CDR1 is LNHDA and CDR2 is SQIVND (reference sequence). With 4 bases removed from V and 1 base from J, the gap between germline ends came to 14 bases. The CDR3 DNA sequence: TGTGCCAGTAGTAGGACAGACCGACTATCTGGAAACACCATATATTTT. Its translation is CASSRTDRLSGNTIYF.

V and J are TRBV6-5 and TRBJ2-7; D is uncertain. The CDR3 runs to 13 residues. The germline V and J ends were trimmed by 2 bases and 1 base, with 6 bases remaining between them. From germline, CDR1 is MNHEY and CDR2 SVGAGI. The CDR3 region is CASSYADSYEQYF. The DNA for the CDR3 is TGTGCCAGCAGTTACGCAGATTCCTACGAGCAGTACTTC.

A single count supports this clone. The chain uses TRBV7-6 and TRBJ2-7; tentatively, D is TRBD2 (7 bases). V was clipped by 6 bases and J by 2 bases, with 17 bases between them. The CDR3 has 15 amino acids. Germline CDR1 and CDR2: SGHVS and FNYEAQ. Here the CDR3 DNA reads TGTGCCAGCAGTTCCCTGGGGGGGGACACCTACGAGCAGTACTTC. Encoded protein: CASSSLGGDTYEQYF.

J is TRBJ2-1 and V is TRBV30, with TRBD1 matching over 9 bases. The CDR3 consists of 13 residues. The ends lost 7 bases at V and 7 bases at J; junction bases unmatched: 8. From germline, CDR1 is GTSNPN and CDR2 SVGIG (reference sequence). The CDR3 is CALDRGLINEQFF. The CDR3 coding sequence is TGTGCCTTGGACAGGGGCCTTATTAATGAGCAGTTCTTC. The whole variable domain, filled in from reference TRBV30 and TRBJ2-1, reads SQTIHQWPATLVQPVGSPLSLECTVEGTSNPNLYWYRQAAGRGLQLLFYSVGIGQISSEVPQNLSASRPQDRQFILSSKKLLLSDSGFYLCALDRGLINEQFFGPGTRLTVL.

The rearrangement links TRBV27 to TRBJ1-4; 10 bases fit TRBD1. V lost 4 bases, J lost 8 bases, and 7 bases stayed unmatched. Germline values: CDR1 MNHEY, CDR2 SMNVEV (reference sequence). The CDR3 extends over 15 amino acids. The CDR3 here is CASSSPGQGREKLFF. The CDR3 DNA sequence: TGTGCCAGCAGTTCCCCGGGACAGGGGCGGGAAAAACTGTTTTTT.

This clone has only one observation. This chain links TRBV28 with TRBJ2-7; the match to TRBD1 covers 8 bases. The trim removed 6 bases at V and 5 bases at J, leaving 15 bases unmatched. Germline CDR1 is MDHEN and CDR2 is SYDVKM. This CDR3 is built from 16 residues. CDR3 loop: CASSREGQGPTHEQYF. CDR3 nucleotides: TGTGCCAGCAGCCGAGAAGGACAGGGTCCCACCCACGAGCAGTACTTC.

This clone was seen a handful of times. Distinct nucleotide sequences in the sample also encode this CDR3. CDR3 sequence reads: CATSKDSYGYTF. The CDR3 nucleotides read TGTGCCACCAGCAAGGACAGCTATGGCTACACCTTC. The chain has TRBV24-1 and TRBJ1-2; the D gene is possibly TRBD1 (6 bases). V was clipped by 7 bases and J by 4 bases, with 9 bases between them. This CDR3 region has 12 residues. Germline V gene data show CDR1 as KGHDR and CDR2 as SFDVKD.

The chain links TRBV30 to TRBJ1-4, with a possible D match to TRBD1 (6 bases). CDR1 and CDR2 from the germline V gene are GTSNPN and SVGIG (reference sequence). The CDR3 is made up of 13 amino acids. The V and J ends lost 4 bases and 4 bases respectively, with 10 bases between them. CDR3: CAWNRELNEKLFF. The CDR3 nucleotides are TGTGCCTGGAACAGGGAGCTTAATGAAAAACTGTTTTTT.

The rearrangement uses TRBV11-2 and TRBJ2-2; perhaps TRBD1 as D (6 bases). The CDR3 totals 16 residues. Trimming shortened V by 2 bases and J by 5 bases, and 15 bases separated the two germline ends. CDR1 and CDR2 (germline): SGHAT, FQNNGV. The CDR3 spells CASSLTFRGRTGELFF. CDR3 coding DNA: TGTGCCAGCAGCTTAACCTTCAGGGGACGAACCGGGGAGCTGTTTTTT.

In regard to this clone: This sample also contains other DNA sequences that code for the same CDR3. The chain has TRBV27 and TRBJ2-1, with 10 bases identical to TRBD1. Trimming cost V 5 bases and J 4 bases; bases outside gene matches: 2. Germline V lookup: CDR1 MNHEY, CDR2 SMNVEV (reference sequence). The CDR3 sequence is 14 residues long. Written as DNA, the CDR3 is TGTGCCAGCAGTGACAGGGGGCCTTACAATGAGCAGTTCTTC. Translated: CASSDRGPYNEQFF.

This chain joins TRBV28 and TRBJ2-1, with D perhaps TRBD1 (6 bases). Germline CDR1 is MDHEN and CDR2 is SYDVKM. CDR3 length: 11 amino acids. V shed 6 bases and J shed 15 bases, with 15 bases lying between them. CDR3 loop: CASSRDTGRFF. Here the CDR3 DNA reads TGTGCCAGCAGCCGGGACACCGGGCGGTTCTTC.

V usage is TRBV30 and J usage is TRBJ1-5; D is perhaps TRBD1 (5 bases). Germline-derived CDR1 and CDR2 are GTSNPN and SVGIG (reference sequence). V lost 3 bases and J 0 bases, leaving 24 bases between the germline ends. The CDR3 contains 19 residues. CDR3 sequence: CAWSASQGRVGISNQPQHF. CDR3 nucleotides: TGTGCCTGGAGCGCCTCCCAAGGCAGGGTTGGGATTAGCAATCAGCCCCAGCATTTT.

The chain employs TRBV6-2 or TRBV6-3 and TRBJ2-1, with 7 bases matching TRBD2. Germline V CDR1 and CDR2: MNHEY, SVGEGT. The CDR3 covers 15 residues. The junction had 11 bases not matched to a gene; V was cut back by 4 bases and J by 8 bases. As DNA, the CDR3 is TGTGCCAGCAGTTTTTATGTTGAAGCGGGATATGAGCAGTTCTTC. It encodes CASSFYVEAGYEQFF.

This chain's CDR3 is CASGGSYYEQYF. The CDR3 DNA follows: TGTGCCAGTGGGGGGAGCTATTACGAGCAGTACTTC. The chain has TRBV7-2 and TRBJ2-7, with a possible D match to TRBD2 (6 bases). The germline gives CDR1 SGHTA, CDR2 FQGNSA. Trimming took off 9 bases at V and 4 bases at J, with 13 bases between the two ends. The CDR3 consists of 12 residues.

The V and J genes are TRBV10-3 and TRBJ1-2; 8 bases align to TRBD1. This CDR3 spans 15 amino acids. With 1 base clipped from V and 4 bases from J, the junction kept 5 bases outside the gene matches. Germline lookup yields CDR1 ENHRY and CDR2 SYGVKD. The CDR3 region is CAISELRDRIYGYTF. The CDR3 DNA follows: TGTGCCATCAGTGAGTTAAGGGACAGGATCTATGGCTACACCTTC.

In its sample, this clone was seen once. This chain uses TRBV2 with TRBJ2-7, with D possibly matching TRBD1 (5 bases). The CDR3 has 14 residues. Between the trimmed V and J ends, which lost 6 bases and 0 bases, there was a span of 12 bases. Looked up from germline, CDR1 is SNHLY and CDR2 is FYNNEI. The chain's CDR3 is CASSQEQDSYEQYF. DNA for the CDR3: TGTGCCAGCAGCCAGGAACAGGACTCCTACGAGCAGTACTTC. Together with reference TRBV2 and TRBJ2-7, the CDR3 gives the full variable domain: EPEVTQTPSHQVTQMGQEVILRCVPISNHLYFYWYRQILGQKVEFLVSFYNNEISEKSEIFDDQFSVERPDGSNFTLKIRSTKLEDSAMYFCASSQEQDSYEQYFGPGTRLTVT.

V usage is TRBV7-9 and J usage is TRBJ2-6; possibly TRBD1 for D (6 bases). The V gene's germline CDR1 is SEHNR and CDR2 FQNEAQ (reference sequence). The V and J ends lost 5 bases and 0 bases respectively, with 11 bases between them. CDR3 length: 16 amino acids. Here the CDR3 DNA reads TGTGCCAGCAGCCACAGGGTGGGCTCTGGGGCCAACGTCCTGACTTTC. It codes for CASSHRVGSGANVLTF.

The chain has TRBV6-6 and TRBJ1-5; 8 bases are a match to TRBD1. V was pared by 6 bases and J by 2 bases, with 3 bases of the junction left unmatched. Germline values: CDR1 MNHNY, CDR2 SVGAGI (reference sequence). This CDR3 spans 14 amino acids. Here the CDR3 reads CASRQQGGNQPQHF. The DNA for the CDR3 is TGTGCCAGCAGACAACAGGGGGGCAATCAGCCCCAGCATTTT.

The J gene is TRBJ2-5, the V gene TRBV10-3; 14 bases map to TRBD2. The V gene end was trimmed by 10 bases and the J gene end by 4 bases; junction bases not matched to a gene: 11. This CDR3 has 16 residues. Germline CDR1 reads ENHRY; CDR2 reads SYGVKD. The CDR3 nucleotides read TGTGCCACCACCGGGACTAGCGGGAGAAAGCGAGAGACCCAGTACTTC. Its protein is CATTGTSGRKRETQYF.

The V gene is TRBV4-1, the J gene TRBJ1-2; D is uncertain. The V end lost 2 bases, the J end lost 5 bases, and 9 bases lay between the germline ends. The germline gives CDR1 MGHRA, CDR2 YSYEKL. CDR3 length equals 13 residues. In DNA, the CDR3 is TGCGCCAGCAGCCAACACGGGTTATATGGCTACACCTTC. It translates to CASSQHGLYGYTF.